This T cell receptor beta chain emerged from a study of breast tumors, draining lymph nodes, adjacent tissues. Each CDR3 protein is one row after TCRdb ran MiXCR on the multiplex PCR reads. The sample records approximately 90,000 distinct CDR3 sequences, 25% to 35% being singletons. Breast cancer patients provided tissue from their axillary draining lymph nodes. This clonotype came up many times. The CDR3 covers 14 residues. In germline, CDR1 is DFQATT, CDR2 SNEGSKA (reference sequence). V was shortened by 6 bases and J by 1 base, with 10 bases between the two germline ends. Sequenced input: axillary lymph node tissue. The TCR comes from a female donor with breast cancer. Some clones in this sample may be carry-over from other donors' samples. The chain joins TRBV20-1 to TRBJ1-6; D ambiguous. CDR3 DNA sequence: TGCAGTGCCTCCATGAGGTCCTATAATTCACCCCTCCACTTT. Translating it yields CSASMRSYNSPLHF.